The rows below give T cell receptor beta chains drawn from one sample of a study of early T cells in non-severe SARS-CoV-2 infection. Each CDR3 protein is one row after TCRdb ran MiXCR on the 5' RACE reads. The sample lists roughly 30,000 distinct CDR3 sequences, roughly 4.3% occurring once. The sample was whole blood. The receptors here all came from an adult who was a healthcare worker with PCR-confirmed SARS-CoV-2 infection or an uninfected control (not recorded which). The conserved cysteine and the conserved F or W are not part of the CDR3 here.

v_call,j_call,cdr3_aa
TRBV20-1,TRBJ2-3,SAQRTVGTDTQY
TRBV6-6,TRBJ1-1,AASYRNTEAF
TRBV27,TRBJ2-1,ASKLGVGNEQF
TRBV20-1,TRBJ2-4,SARGGSRNIQY
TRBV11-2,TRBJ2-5,ASSPGGTRRETQY
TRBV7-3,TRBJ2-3,ASSLTGTDTQY
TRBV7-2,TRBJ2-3,ASSRTSRSTDTQY
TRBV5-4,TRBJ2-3,ASSLGSGRAPPDTQY
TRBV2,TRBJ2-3,ASSALAGATDTQY
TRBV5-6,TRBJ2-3,ASSLAKAPNTDTQY
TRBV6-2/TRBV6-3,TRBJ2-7,ASSYEGGAAYEQY
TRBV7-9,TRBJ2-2,ASISAGATGELF
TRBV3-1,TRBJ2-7,ASSQVVYEQY
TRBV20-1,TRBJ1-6,SARDPKQGANSPLH
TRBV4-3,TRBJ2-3,ASSREINTDTQY
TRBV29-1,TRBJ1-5,SVGSGGNQPQH
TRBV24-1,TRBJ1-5,ATSDRQGRNQPQH
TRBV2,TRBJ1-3,ASSEARQGNTIY
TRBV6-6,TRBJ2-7,ASSYSPQGAITYEQY
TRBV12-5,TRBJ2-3,ASGTAIRGQY
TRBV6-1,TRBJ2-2,ASTGTANTGELF
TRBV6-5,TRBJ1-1,ASSYGGEETEVF
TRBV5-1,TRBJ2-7,ASSLGQAGPYEQY
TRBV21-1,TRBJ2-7,ASSNLICLGEQY
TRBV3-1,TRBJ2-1,ASSASGRDWDEQF
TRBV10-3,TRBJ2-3,AISPRDHTDTQY
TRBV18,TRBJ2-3,ASSPRTGIPDTQY
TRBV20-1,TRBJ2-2,SARDLVGTGETGELF
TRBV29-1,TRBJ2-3,SVKRGSTDTQY
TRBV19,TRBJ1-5,ASSSPTGRTYSNQPQH
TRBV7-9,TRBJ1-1,ATSYGNTEAF
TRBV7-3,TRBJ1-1,ASSSSRTAEAF
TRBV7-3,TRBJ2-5,ASSLTGDGEETQY
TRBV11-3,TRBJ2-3,ANSLHGAYTDTQY
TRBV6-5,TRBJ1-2,ATPGLSYGYT
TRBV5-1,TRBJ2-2,ASSLRAANTGELF
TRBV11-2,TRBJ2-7,ASSLGTGLGSYEQY
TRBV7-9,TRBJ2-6,ASSLARDPLGANVLT
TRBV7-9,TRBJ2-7,ASSSHAGGTSGYLYEQY
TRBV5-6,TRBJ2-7,ASSAGTSREQY
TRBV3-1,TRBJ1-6,ASTYNPGRSPLH
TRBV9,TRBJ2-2,ACSEYSTGYTGELF
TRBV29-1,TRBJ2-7,SVETGQGDEQY
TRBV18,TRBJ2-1,ASSYTDGEQF
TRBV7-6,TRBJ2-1,ASSFGGGANEQF
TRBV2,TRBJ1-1,ASSDWGNTEAF
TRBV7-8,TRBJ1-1,ASSLRTGLTEAF
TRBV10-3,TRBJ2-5,AISYGQPLQETQY
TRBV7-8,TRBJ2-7,ASSLVGLGYEQY
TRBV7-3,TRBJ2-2,ASSLNTPGTYAGELF
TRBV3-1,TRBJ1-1,ASSQQGGYTEAF
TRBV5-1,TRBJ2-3,ASSLSATGSTQY
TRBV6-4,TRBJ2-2,ASSASENTGELF
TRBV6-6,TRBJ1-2,ASIPGRGFGYGYT
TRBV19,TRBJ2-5,ASSIGQGVETQY
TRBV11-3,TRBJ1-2,ASSLGAGTFETGNRAYGYT
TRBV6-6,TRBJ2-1,ASSTHNSGSNYEQF